This T cell receptor (beta chain) was sequenced during a study of shared clonotypes between healthy human individuals (dated by TCRdb to the early 2020s). A note on the overall study: Three men and two women, aged 18 to 49 years, made up the cohort. For each donor, three plates each were used for CD4 naive and CD4 memory, two plates were used for CD8 naive, and one plate was used for CD8 memory. The study deeply sequenced blood TCR repertoires of about 5 healthy adults to estimate repertoire size and the extent of clonotype sharing between individuals. To increase sequencing depth and limit assay-specific biases, different laboratories used diverse techniques to prepare libraries and sequence TCR repertoires. Per donor, leukapheresis produced somewhere between about 0.9 and 9.5 billion PBMCs.

Broad study findings and their caveats: Estimated clonotype richness was generally larger for naive than for memory subsets. Sharing across four donors was observed for roughly 5% of naive CD4, under 4% of naive CD8, over 2% of memory CD4, and about 0.4% of memory CD8 clonotypes. Because the study included a small number of donors, the genetic and exposure-history diversity represented was limited. Pairwise subsampling led to the expectation that sequencing depth would affect the degree of clonotype sharing among donors. Compared with non-shared clonotypes, the clonotypes found in all four sorted-subset donors had higher generation probabilities. Sampling was restricted to blood, and TCR repertoires in tissues likely differ from the TCR repertoires found in blood. Even with the large sequencing depth, rarefaction of the sorted-subset datasets indicated that sequencing was incomplete.

Using the deep immunoSEQ assay, TCR CDR3 regions were amplified from genomic DNA by multiplex PCR. Extracted genomic DNA from each cell subset was spread evenly across all wells of several immunoSEQ 96-well plates, with each plate serving as a replicate. For sorted subsets, around 0.2 ug genomic DNA, equal to 25,000 to 35,000 T cell genomes, was loaded into each replicate PCR. Purified libraries were measured with a Qubit 3.0 fluorometer, size-checked on a Bioanalyzer 2100, and measured again with the KAPA Library Quantification kit. Every immunoSEQ 96-well plate was sequenced on a separate single-read 150-cycle Illumina NextSeq 550 flow cell. The paper's processing steps were these. Because the immunoSEQ output held only junctional sequences and lacked quality scores, the filtering could not match the filtering applied to full-length reads. Sequences were annotated with PyIR, a Python wrapper for IgBLAST v1.9, using IMGT germline references to assign V/J genes and CDR3. Any read was removed if the V/J assignment was weak (E-value above 1e-6), the CDR3 was missing, or the read contained stop codons, out-of-frame junctions, or ambiguous translated residues. V3J clonotypes were defined as sequences sharing the same inferred V gene, J gene, and CDR3 amino acid sequence. Percentage overlap between repertoires was calculated by dividing the number of shared unique clonotypes by the size of the smaller repertoire. RTK rarefaction, the Chao1 estimator, and Recon v2.1 estimates of unobserved clonotypes were used to assess repertoire richness. OLGA was used to compute generation probabilities for all TCRbeta clonotypes that the gDNA method yielded from a few donors. Imported from immuneACCESS, the table was reduced by TCRdb to in-frame sequences with V and J called. These copies leave out some clones; in studies compared against another copy, an unresolved V gene accounts for under half, and the cause of the remainder is not known. Clonal size and the V and J genes are those of that table, whereas D and trimming came from the DNA. This sample gives 150,000 to 200,000 clones in total; approximately 60% of them show up just once. The ten largest clonotypes hold under 11% of the sample.

Comment on this clone: The clone's antigen remains unknown. No base quality values were provided; no much bigger clone lies one nucleotide off.

Healthy HIV-negative adults with no recently reported acute infections or vaccinations were included as donors. All donors were Caucasian adults living in Nashville, Tennessee, USA. CD4+ T cells were enriched by magnetic negative selection, after which naive cells were positively selected on CD45RA and the negative fraction was taken as the memory subset. Blood was collected by leukapheresis, and PBMCs were isolated by Ficoll-Histopaque density gradient centrifugation and then cryopreserved in liquid nitrogen vapor phase. Purity and quantity of every magnetically sorted T cell population were checked by analytical flow cytometry. Each sorted fraction had its genomic DNA isolated and then quantified by UV absorbance on a Nanodrop 2000c. Cut back by 2 bases and 6 bases, the V and J ends lie 9 bases apart. The germline V gene encodes CDR1 SGDLS and CDR2 YYNGEE. The CDR3 spans 12 residues, from the cysteine through the phenylalanine. The DNA shown is the 36-base CDR3, in frame from base 1.

The V gene is TRBV9 and the J gene is TRBJ2-7; a weak D assignment points to TRBD2 (5 bases agree). The sequenced material came from memory CD4+ T cells sorted from blood. What this sample's cell subset or site label stands for: CD45RA-negative fraction. The receptor was isolated from a young man in good health. The CDR3 protein: CASSVSEGEQYF. The DNA reads TGTGCCAGCAGCGTTAGCGAGGGCGAGCAGTACTTC.